The 29 T cell receptor beta chains listed next were all sequenced from one sample in a study of T-cell reconstitution after alpha-beta-depleted transplantation in children. Unique molecular identifiers tagged the TCRbeta library. TCRdb itself ran the PCR reads through MiXCR, one entry per CDR3 protein. The sample gives almost 500,000 distinct CDR3 sequences, 10% of which show up once; about 2% is in the top ten. The sequences come from PBMCs, collected before TCRalphabeta/CD19-depleted stem cell transplant. Receptors originate from a child aged 2 to 10 with inherited bone marrow failure, due to receive a stem cell transplant.

This clonotype was counted only a few times. The chain links TRBV2 to TRBJ2-1; the match to TRBD2 covers 9 bases. V lost 9 bases to trimming and J lost 8 bases; unmatched junction nucleotides: 11. The CDR3 consists of 14 residues. Germline V gene data show CDR1 as SNHLY and CDR2 as FYNNEI. CDR3 bases: TGTGCCAGTTTCTCCAGCGGGAGGACTGATGAGCAGTTCTTC. This sequence encodes CASFSSGRTDEQFF. The full variable domain, rest sourced from reference TRBV2 and TRBJ2-1, is EPEVTQTPSHQVTQMGQEVILRCVPISNHLYFYWYRQILGQKVEFLVSFYNNEISEKSEIFDDQFSVERPDGSNFTLKIRSTKLEDSAMYFCASFSSGRTDEQFFGPGTRLTVL.

This clonotype was observed many times. This rearrangement joins TRBV2 to TRBJ2-7, with 10 bases aligning to TRBD2. This CDR3 has 15 amino acids. V lost 8 bases to trimming and J lost 6 bases; unmatched junction nucleotides: 13. Germline lookup yields CDR1 SNHLY and CDR2 FYNNEI. For the CDR3, the DNA is TGTGCCAGCGTACGTTTAGCGGGAGGAAAAAGCGAGCAGTACTTC. Amino acid sequence: CASVRLAGGKSEQYF.

In this sample, this clonotype turned up many times. The chain couples TRBV27 to TRBJ1-6, with 7 nucleotides matching TRBD1. V shed 9 bases and J 2 bases; nucleotides not matched to a gene: 10. Germline assignment: CDR1 MNHEY and CDR2 SMNVEV (reference sequence). There are 16 residues in the CDR3. The CDR3 loop is CASRLGGAPYNSPLHF. Written as DNA, the CDR3 is TGTGCCAGTAGACTAGGGGGCGCCCCCTATAATTCACCCCTCCACTTT.

This clonotype was recorded at least ten times. The J gene is TRBJ2-2, the V gene TRBV28, with TRBD2 as a possible D gene (6 bases). Per the germline V gene, CDR1 is MDHEN and CDR2 is SYDVKM. This CDR3 has 15 residues. The V end was cut by 6 bases, the J end by 4 bases, with 15 bases between. The CDR3 bases are TGTGCCAGCAGACCCATAGGTAGCGGCACCGGGGAGCTGTTTTTT. It specifies CASRPIGSGTGELFF.

This clonotype was observed many times. The genes are TRBV7-6 and TRBJ1-2; D uncertain. Germline-derived CDR1 and CDR2 are SGHVS and FNYEAQ. The ends were cut back, 0 bases at V and 4 bases at J, with 6 bases in the middle. CDR3 length: 13 amino acids. DNA for the CDR3: TGTGCCAGCAGCTTAGCAGACTCCTATGGCTACACCTTC. This gives the protein CASSLADSYGYTF. Using reference TRBV7-6 and TRBJ1-2 for the parts outside the CDR3, the full variable domain is GAGVSQSPRYKVTKRGQDVALRCDPISGHVSLYWYRQALGQGPEFLTYFNYEAQQDKSGLPNDRFSAERPEGSISTLTIQRTEQRDSAMYRCASSLADSYGYTFGSGTRLTVV.

This sequence joins TRBV11-2 and TRBJ2-1; 9 bases fit TRBD2. Germline V lookup: CDR1 SGHAT, CDR2 FQNNGV. The V and J ends lost 2 bases and 1 base, in that order; junction bases with no gene match: 9. The CDR3 has 18 residues. The CDR3 region has the DNA TGTGCCAGCAGCTTACCTCGAGGCGGGAGGGCTTCCTACAATGAGCAGTTCTTC. It translates to CASSLPRGGRASYNEQFF.

The chain links TRBV20-1 to TRBJ2-3, with 13 bases fitting TRBD2. This CDR3 is 14 amino acids long. Germline loops: CDR1 DFQATT, CDR2 SNEGSKA (reference sequence). V was clipped by 5 bases and J by 6 bases; unmatched bases: 5. This CDR3 is CSARLAGGRDTQYF. CDR3 DNA: TGCAGTGCTCGACTAGCGGGAGGACGGGATACGCAGTATTTT.

This clonotype was seen at least ten times. J is TRBJ2-2 and V is TRBV2; possibly TRBD2 for D (5 bases). Deletions cut 8 bases from V and 7 bases from J, with 11 bases between. Germline lookup yields CDR1 SNHLY and CDR2 FYNNEI. This CDR3 region has 12 residues. The CDR3 here is CASEGTSGELFF. The DNA for the CDR3 is TGTGCCAGCGAGGGTACGAGCGGGGAGCTGTTTTTT.

This clonotype was counted at least ten times. The V call is TRBV28, the J call TRBJ1-3; no clear D gene. This CDR3 region has 14 residues. In germline, CDR1 is MDHEN, CDR2 SYDVKM. The germline V and J ends were trimmed by 2 bases and 2 bases, with 7 bases remaining between them. CDR3 nucleotides: TGTGCCAGCAGTTTAAGGCAAACTGGAAACACCATATATTTT. Residues: CASSLRQTGNTIYF.

This clonotype was counted at least ten times. The gene calls are TRBV29-1 and TRBJ1-4; 9 nucleotides line up with TRBD1. CDR3 length: 13 amino acids. V lost 4 bases, J lost 4 bases, and 1 base stayed unmatched. Germline CDR1 SQVTM, CDR2 ANQGSEA. CDR3 residues: CSVGGQGNEKLFF. CDR3 in DNA: TGCAGCGTTGGGGGACAGGGTAATGAAAAACTGTTTTTT.

This clonotype was picked up many times. The chain combines TRBV7-2 with TRBJ2-7; D uncertain. Germline V gives CDR1 SGHTA, CDR2 FQGNSA. V lost 1 base and J 3 bases, leaving 16 bases between the germline ends. CDR3 size: 16 residues. CDR3 nucleotides: TGTGCCAGCAGCTTAGGGTACAACCTAGGGTTCTACGAGCAGTACTTC. Translated: CASSLGYNLGFYEQYF.

This clonotype was counted ten times or more. The chain has TRBV28 and TRBJ2-4, with D tentatively TRBD2 (5 bases). The length of the CDR3 is 16 residues. Trimming pared 4 bases from V and 0 bases from J, leaving 13 bases between. From germline, CDR1 is MDHEN and CDR2 SYDVKM. CDR3 DNA: TGTGCCAGCAGTTCACAAGCGGAGATAGCCAAAAACATTCAGTACTTC. It codes for CASSSQAEIAKNIQYF.

This clonotype has ten or more counts. This rearrangement joins TRBV28 to TRBJ2-5; TRBD2 is a possible D gene (5 bases). The CDR3 is 13 amino acids. The germline V and J ends were trimmed by 2 bases and 4 bases, with 8 bases remaining between them. The V gene's germline CDR1 is MDHEN and CDR2 SYDVKM. The CDR3 spells CASSLVLAETQYF. Written as DNA, the CDR3 is TGTGCCAGCAGTTTAGTCCTAGCAGAGACCCAGTACTTC.

This clonotype was observed a handful of times. A read error may produce the germline difference seen at one junction end. The chain combines TRBV29-1 with TRBJ2-7; no clear D gene. CDR3 length equals 14 residues. Germline lookup yields CDR1 SQVTM and CDR2 ANQGSEA. CDR3 sequence reads: CSVEEMNSSYEQYF. As DNA, the CDR3 is TGCAGCGTGGAAGAAATGAATTCCTCCTACGAGCAGTACTTC.

Comments on this clonotype: Its ends do not fully match the called genes, so a read error is possible. The genes are TRBV3-1 and TRBJ2-3; D may be TRBD2 (6 bases). The CDR3 runs 18 residues. CDR1 and CDR2 from the germline V gene are LGHDT and YNNKEL (reference sequence). The CDR3 loop is CATSQDPGELPDTDTQYF. The DNA of the CDR3 is TGTGCCACCAGCCAAGACCCGGGGGAACTACCAGACACAGATACGCAGTATTTT.

The table lists this clonotype with many counts. V and J are TRBV11-2 and TRBJ1-1; D remains unclear. The CDR3 consists of 14 residues. CDR1 and CDR2 (germline): SGHAT, FQNNGV. The germline V and J ends were trimmed by 2 bases and 2 bases, with 9 bases remaining between them. CDR3 nucleotides: TGTGCCAGCAGCTTATATTCACAAAACACTGAAGCTTTCTTT. Translated, it gives CASSLYSQNTEAFF.

There are many counts of this clonotype. V and J are TRBV7-2 and TRBJ2-2, with a tentative D call TRBD2 (6 bases). Looked up from germline, CDR1 is SGHTA and CDR2 is FQGNSA. This CDR3 comprises 14 residues. With 6 bases removed from V and 2 bases from J, the gap between germline ends came to 10 bases. CDR3 sequence reads: CASRTRSNTGELFF. The CDR3 region has the DNA TGTGCCAGCAGGACTAGAAGCAACACCGGGGAGCTGTTTTTT.

This clonotype occurred many times. V usage is TRBV30 and J usage is TRBJ2-2; no clear D. The CDR3 runs 13 residues. The germline gives CDR1 GTSNPN, CDR2 SVGIG (reference sequence). Trimming left V 0 bases short and J 6 bases short, with 8 bases between. CDR3 region: CAWSVSPPGELFF. The CDR3 nucleotides read TGTGCCTGGAGTGTCAGCCCCCCCGGGGAGCTGTTTTTT.

The chain employs TRBV18 and TRBJ1-2; weak D call: TRBD1 (6 bases). From germline, CDR1 is KGHSH and CDR2 LQKENI. The CDR3 covers 13 residues. Between the trimmed V and J ends, which lost 3 bases and 4 bases, there was a span of 9 bases. CDR3 residues: CASSPRGPYGYTF. The CDR3 DNA follows: TGTGCCAGCTCACCCAGGGGACCCTATGGCTACACCTTC.

This clonotype was observed at least ten times. V and J are TRBV20-1 and TRBJ2-1, with D perhaps TRBD1 (5 bases). Trimming took off 0 bases at V and 9 bases at J, with 9 bases between the two ends. From germline, CDR1 is DFQATT and CDR2 SNEGSKA (reference sequence). The CDR3 is 12 amino acids. The chain's CDR3 is CSARESGAEQFF. CDR3 sequence (DNA): TGCAGTGCTAGAGAATCTGGGGCTGAGCAGTTCTTC.

This clonotype has only a few counts. This rearrangement joins TRBV12-3 or TRBV12-4 to TRBJ1-1; D ambiguous. This CDR3 is 15 amino acids long. Between the trimmed V and J ends, which lost 3 bases and 1 base, there was a span of 12 bases. The CDR3 protein is CASSFSWRSNTEAFF. CDR3 DNA sequence: TGTGCCAGCAGTTTCTCCTGGCGGTCGAACACTGAAGCTTTCTTT.

This clonotype was counted only a few times. The chain couples TRBV5-1 to TRBJ1-5, with 10 bases that match TRBD1. Germline V CDR1 and CDR2: SGHRS, YFSETQ. V gave up 4 bases and J gave up 5 bases; unmatched junction bases: 3. The CDR3 contains 14 residues. CDR3 protein: CASSGGTGDQPQHF. In DNA form, the CDR3 reads TGCGCCAGCAGCGGTGGGACAGGGGATCAGCCCCAGCATTTT.

This clonotype has ten or more counts. The gene calls are TRBV12-3 or TRBV12-4 and TRBJ2-1, with D uncertain. The CDR3 covers 12 residues. The V end lost 3 bases, the J end lost 5 bases, and 5 bases lay between the germline ends. CDR3 sequence: CASSLVDNEQFF. The CDR3 DNA is TGTGCCAGCAGTTTGGTTGACAATGAGCAGTTCTTC.

This clonotype has just a few counts. The rearrangement links TRBV19 to TRBJ2-2, with D perhaps TRBD1 or TRBD2 (5 bases each). Looked up from germline, CDR1 is LNHDA and CDR2 is SQIVND (reference sequence). Trimming stripped 8 bases from V and 6 bases from J, with 19 bases between. The CDR3 sequence is 15 residues long. The CDR3 protein is CASATGLGWSGELFF. Here the CDR3 DNA reads TGTGCCAGTGCAACAGGACTGGGTTGGTCCGGGGAGCTGTTTTTT. Complete variable domain (other parts from reference TRBV19 and TRBJ2-2): DGGITQSPKYLFRKEGQNVTLSCEQNLNHDAMYWYRQDPGQGLRLIYYSQIVNDFQKGDIAEGYSVSREKKESFPLTVTSAQKNPTAFYLCASATGLGWSGELFFGEGSRLTVL.

This clonotype was observed at least ten times. The rearrangement joins TRBV3-1 to TRBJ2-7; 8 nucleotides line up with TRBD2. Germline lookup yields CDR1 LGHDT and CDR2 YNNKEL (reference sequence). The V and J ends lost 3 bases and 5 bases, in that order; junction bases with no gene match: 12. The CDR3 totals 16 residues. The CDR3 DNA reads as TGTGCCAGCAGCCACGAATCAGGACTAGCCGGGCACGAGCAGTACTTC. It translates to CASSHESGLAGHEQYF.

The genes are TRBV6-5 and TRBJ2-7, with D hard to call. The germline V gene encodes CDR1 MNHEY and CDR2 SVGAGI. CDR3 length equals 13 residues. V was cut by 5 bases and J by 4 bases, with 12 bases left in between. CDR3 in DNA: TGTGCCAGCAGTACTCTCGACGGTTACGAGCAGTACTTC. Protein sequence: CASSTLDGYEQYF.

The J gene is TRBJ2-7, the V gene TRBV20-1; 9 nucleotides line up with TRBD2. CDR1 DFQATT and CDR2 SNEGSKA come from the germline V gene (reference sequence). The junction had 12 bases not matched to a gene; V was cut back by 2 bases and J by 7 bases. This CDR3 comprises 15 residues. The CDR3 reads CSARRAGGRLGEQYF. CDR3 nucleotides: TGCAGTGCTAGAAGGGCGGGAGGGCGCTTGGGTGAGCAGTACTTC.

The V call is TRBV4-2, the J call TRBJ2-7; 7 bases are a match to TRBD2. V lost 0 bases to trimming and J lost 4 bases; unmatched junction nucleotides: 6. CDR3 size: 15 residues. CDR1 is LGHNA and CDR2 is YNFKEQ in the germline V gene. The CDR3 DNA reads TGTGCCAGCAGCCAAGATTTGCTAGCGGTTTACGAGCAGTACTTC. This gives the protein CASSQDLLAVYEQYF.

This clonotype was picked up many times. The chain employs TRBV12-3 or TRBV12-4 and TRBJ1-1; D is perhaps TRBD1 (6 bases). This CDR3 contains 13 residues. V gave up 4 bases and J gave up 6 bases, with 12 bases separating them. CDR3 residues: CASSSRTASEAFF. The CDR3 DNA reads as TGTGCCAGCAGTTCCCGGACAGCCTCTGAAGCTTTCTTT.